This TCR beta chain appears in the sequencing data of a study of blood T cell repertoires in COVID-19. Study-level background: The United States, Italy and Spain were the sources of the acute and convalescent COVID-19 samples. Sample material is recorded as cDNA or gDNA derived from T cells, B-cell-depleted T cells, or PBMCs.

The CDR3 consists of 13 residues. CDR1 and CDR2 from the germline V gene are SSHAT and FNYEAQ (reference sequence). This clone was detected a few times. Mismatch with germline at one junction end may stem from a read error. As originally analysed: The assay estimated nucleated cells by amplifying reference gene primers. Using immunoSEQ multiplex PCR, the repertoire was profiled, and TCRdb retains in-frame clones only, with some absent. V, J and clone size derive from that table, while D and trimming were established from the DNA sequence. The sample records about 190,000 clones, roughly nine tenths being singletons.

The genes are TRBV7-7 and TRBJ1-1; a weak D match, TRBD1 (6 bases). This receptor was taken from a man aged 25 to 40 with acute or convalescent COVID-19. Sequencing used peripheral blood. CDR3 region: CASSQDRNTEAFF. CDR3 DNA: TGTGCTAGCAGCCAGGACAGGAACACTGAAGCTTTCTTT.